The T cell receptor beta chain described here comes from a study of cytomegalovirus exposure and HLA in healthy donors. Study-level findings and limits: Among the most significant clusters, several appeared linked to common viral pathogens in a later analysis. Earlier results showed most TCR beta V segments being productive about 87% or about 30% of the time. Later analysis found that TCR beta chains associated with HLA were more clonally expanded than other, equally common chains.

With 60 Vbeta and 13 Jbeta primers, the PCR was carried out. Original analysis: Unique TCR beta chains numbered around 75 million in a later analysis, with approximately 10 million shared. Assay used: immunoSEQ multiplex PCR; TCRdb lists only in-frame clones, some missing. The DNA gave D and trimming, while V, J and clone size come from that table. The sample yields roughly 180,000 clones, around three quarters seen once. V lost 5 bases and J lost 2, with 3 bases in between. The CDR3 covers 11 residues. Germline V gene lookup returns CDR1 MDHEN and CDR2 SYDVKM. To note about this clone: Its antigen remains unidentified.

This clonotype was obtained from a woman between 25 and 40 years old in good health and CMV-seropositive. Sequencing was done on a sample of PBMCs. The chain employs TRBV28 and TRBJ1-2; D is undetermined. The CDR3 DNA is TGTGCCAGCAGTCAGAACTATGGCTACACCTTC. Translating it yields CASSQNYGYTF.